The source of this TCR beta chain is a study of glioma-infiltrating T cells after dendritic cell vaccination. Study at large: Autologous tumor lysate-pulsed dendritic cell vaccination was given between about 2003 and 2013. Autologous tumor lysate was loaded overnight onto monocyte-derived dendritic cells grown less than 8 days with IL-4 and GM-CSF. Whole-study findings and limits: The cohort had few patients with full blood and tumor sets.

Primers: 60 V beta forward and 13 J beta reverse. The method was immunoSEQ multiplex PCR; TCRdb's version includes in-frame clones alone and lacks a portion of them. This table has roughly 100,000 clones, approximately 81% appearing once. The CDR3 covers 15 residues. Points on this clone: Its antigen is currently unknown.

This rearrangement joins TRBV7-5 to TRBJ1-2. TRBV7-5 is classified as a pseudogene. This TCR was sampled from a human donor with glioblastoma. The sample consisted of blood, taken before dendritic cell vaccination. The CDR3 bases are TGTGTCAGAAGCTTGGGCGGGGGTCTATGGTATGGCTACACCTTC. Translating gives CVRSLGGGLWYGYTF.